These 27 T cell receptor beta chains share one sample of origin, sequenced in a study of T cell repertoires in aging, cancer and after chemotherapy (dated by TCRdb to the late 2010s). TCRdb shows the sequencer as Illumina MiSeq. Using a mixed TRB-A/B primer pool, multiplex touch-down PCR amplified rearranged TRB sequences covering the V, D and J segments. TCRdb's own reprocessing of the public reads used fastp at Q25 and MiXCR and kept productive beta chains. Rows with one shared CDR3 protein collapse into an entry with the most common genes and DNA. The sample contains around 12,000 distinct CDR3 sequences, under 40% of them found a single time. The top ten clones comprise approximately 6.6% of the sample. TCR beta rearrangements were amplified from genomic DNA isolated from peripheral blood, not from sorted cells or RNA. Specimen: blood. These receptors all stem from a human donor in good health. The donor label of this sample is uncertain.

In its sample, this clonotype was seen a few times. J is TRBJ2-7 and V is TRBV30; no reliable D call. CDR3 length: 11 residues. V lost 8 bases and J lost 3, with 11 bases in between. The germline gives CDR1 GTSNPN, CDR2 SVGIG (reference sequence). The CDR3 loop is CAMVGNYEQYF. DNA for the CDR3: TGTGCCATGGTGGGGAACTACGAGCAGTACTTC.

This clonotype was picked up a small number of times. The genes are TRBV15 and TRBJ2-7, with 8 positions matching TRBD2. Per the germline V gene, CDR1 is LNHNV and CDR2 is YYDKDF (reference sequence). The CDR3 spans 17 residues. Trimming cost V 0 bases and J 1 base; bases outside gene matches: 8. The CDR3 DNA reads TGTGCCACCAGCAGAGATCCCAAAGCGGGGGAGTCCTACGAGCAGTACTTC. It translates to CATSRDPKAGESYEQYF.

The V gene is TRBV18, the J gene TRBJ1-2; 10 bases map to TRBD1. The V gene end was trimmed by 3 bases and the J gene end by 0 bases; junction bases not matched to a gene: 10. Germline loops: CDR1 KGHSH, CDR2 LQKENI. The length of the CDR3 is 18 residues. The CDR3 protein is CASSPRLRDRGANYGYTF. CDR3 coding DNA: TGTGCCAGCTCACCGCGCTTGAGGGACAGGGGCGCTAACTATGGCTACACCTTC. The whole variable domain, remainder taken from reference TRBV18 and TRBJ1-2, is NAGVMQNPRHLVRRRGQEARLRCSPMKGHSHVYWYRQLPEEGLKFMVYLQKENIIDESGMPKERFSAEFPKEGPSILRIQQVVRGDSAAYFCASSPRLRDRGANYGYTFGSGTRLTVV.

This clonotype was seen once. This chain connects TRBV7-3 to TRBJ1-5; no clear D. The V and J ends lost 7 bases and 6 bases respectively, with 16 bases between them. Germline CDR1 SGHTA, CDR2 FQGTGA. This CDR3 is built from 14 residues. The DNA of the CDR3 is TGTGCCAGCACCTCAGGTTTTTTAGGTCAGCCCCAGCATTTT. It is translated as CASTSGFLGQPQHF.

This clonotype is classed as medium-sized. This chain uses TRBV6-1 with TRBJ2-5; TRBD1 matches 7 bases. The CDR3 is made up of 15 amino acids. Losses at the gene ends were 2 bases for V and 4 bases for J; bases not matched to a gene: 7. Germline assignment: CDR1 MNHNS and CDR2 SASEGT. CDR3: CASSELGGGGETQYF. DNA for the CDR3: TGTGCCAGCAGTGAATTAGGGGGCGGAGGAGAGACCCAGTACTTC.

The chain is built from TRBV15 and TRBJ1-5; D may be TRBD1 (6 bases). V dropped 4 bases and J dropped 7 bases, with 26 bases sitting between them. The CDR3 has 18 amino acids. The germline V gene has CDR1 LNHNV and CDR2 YYDKDF (reference sequence). The chain's CDR3 is CATSTQGVWKSRVQPQHF. CDR3 sequence (DNA): TGTGCCACCAGCACACAGGGAGTGTGGAAATCGAGGGTCCAGCCCCAGCATTTT.

The V call is TRBV27, the J call TRBJ2-3, with a possible D match to TRBD2 (5 bases). The CDR3 length is 11 residues. The germline gives CDR1 MNHEY, CDR2 SMNVEV (reference sequence). Trimming took 2 bases from V and 14 from J, leaving 11 bases between them. The CDR3 region is CASSLERLLYF. CDR3 DNA: TGTGCCAGCAGTTTAGAGCGGCTGCTGTATTTT.

This clonotype was found a few times. J is TRBJ1-2 and V is TRBV12-3 or TRBV12-4; D perhaps matches TRBD1 (5 bases). The CDR3 is made up of 13 amino acids. The V end lost 5 bases, the J end lost 7 bases, and 14 bases lay between the germline ends. DNA for the CDR3: TGTGCCAGCAGTCAGGATGGGGGGATTGGCTACACCTTC. This codes for CASSQDGGIGYTF.

This clonotype was counted a few times. The chain has TRBV12-3 or TRBV12-4 and TRBJ2-5; D remains unclear. Trimming pared 3 bases from V and 3 bases from J, leaving 8 bases between. This CDR3 has 13 residues. The CDR3 here is CASSFGGKETQYF. The CDR3 nucleotides are TGTGCCAGCAGTTTTGGCGGAAAAGAGACCCAGTACTTC.

This clonotype was recorded a few times. This chain uses TRBV5-1 with TRBJ2-1; TRBD2 agrees at 9 bases. CDR1 is SGHRS, CDR2 YFSETQ, per germline. The CDR3 runs 14 residues. V lost 3 bases and J lost 4; bases outside the gene matches: 2. CDR3 in amino acids: CASSSAGGYNEQFF. The CDR3 DNA sequence: TGCGCCAGCAGCTCGGCGGGAGGGTACAATGAGCAGTTCTTC.

J is TRBJ1-5 and V is TRBV27; D perhaps matches TRBD1 (5 bases). CDR1 is MNHEY, CDR2 SMNVEV, per germline (reference sequence). V lost 5 bases to trimming and J lost 5 bases, with 7 bases between them. The CDR3 covers 12 residues. CDR3 loop: CASSPRDQPQHF. In DNA form, the CDR3 reads TGTGCCAGCAGTCCCAGGGATCAGCCCCAGCATTTT.

The chain recombines TRBV6-1 with TRBJ2-7; D is perhaps TRBD1 (6 bases). Germline V gene data show CDR1 as MNHNS and CDR2 as SASEGT. The CDR3 is 15 amino acids. Trimming took off 5 bases at V and 4 bases at J, with 18 bases between the two ends. The CDR3, as DNA: TGTGCCAGCAGTACTCATACAGGGAAGCAGTACGAGCAGTACTTC. Translation gives CASSTHTGKQYEQYF.

This chain links TRBV5-1 with TRBJ2-3; no clear D gene. V was trimmed by 1 base and J by 3 bases, leaving 9 bases between them. The CDR3 has 14 amino acids. Germline loops: CDR1 SGHRS, CDR2 YFSETQ. CDR3 sequence: CASSLSGMTDTQYF. CDR3 coding DNA: TGCGCCAGCAGCTTGTCGGGCATGACAGATACGCAGTATTTT.

V and J are TRBV11-3 and TRBJ2-3; either TRBD1 or TRBD2 may fit D (5 bases each). Trimming cost V 6 bases and J 2 bases, with 9 bases left between them. Per germline, CDR1 SGHNT and CDR2 YENEEA. The CDR3 consists of 13 residues. CDR3 DNA sequence: TGTGCCAGCAGGTTGGGGACCACAGATACGCAGTATTTT. It translates to CASRLGTTDTQYF.

This clonotype was picked up one time. This chain links TRBV6-5 with TRBJ1-1; the D gene is possibly TRBD1 (5 bases). Trimming removed 2 bases from V and 5 bases from J, with 12 bases in between. This CDR3 comprises 14 residues. Germline CDR1 is MNHEY and CDR2 is SVGAGI. CDR3 coding DNA: TGTGCCAGCAGTTACGGGGGGGAAGGAACTGAAGCTTTCTTT. This encodes CASSYGGEGTEAFF.

The chain employs TRBV27 and TRBJ1-6, with TRBD1 as a possible D gene (5 bases). CDR1 and CDR2 from the germline V gene are MNHEY and SMNVEV (reference sequence). Trimming took 3 bases from V and 10 from J, leaving 10 bases between them. The CDR3 extends over 13 amino acids. The CDR3 DNA sequence: TGTGCCAGCAGTTTCCAGGGCGACTCACCCCTCCACTTT. This sequence encodes CASSFQGDSPLHF.

This clonotype is medium-sized within its sample. The J gene is TRBJ1-5, the V gene TRBV19; D is unresolved. This CDR3 region has 17 residues. Trimming left V 4 bases short and J 0 bases short, with 16 bases between. Germline CDR1 is LNHDA and CDR2 is SQIVND (reference sequence). CDR3 residues: CASSTHRGANSNQPQHF. The DNA for the CDR3 is TGTGCCAGTAGTACCCATCGGGGTGCCAATAGCAATCAGCCCCAGCATTTT.

This clonotype showed up just a few times. The V call is TRBV27, the J call TRBJ1-4; the D gene is possibly TRBD1 (5 bases). This CDR3 comprises 15 residues. Germline loops: CDR1 MNHEY, CDR2 SMNVEV (reference sequence). V was cut by 4 bases and J by 3 bases, with 12 bases left in between. Here the CDR3 reads CASSSRDRSNEKLFF. The CDR3 coding sequence is TGTGCCAGCAGTTCACGAGACAGATCTAATGAAAAACTGTTTTTT.

V is TRBV7-2 and J is TRBJ2-3; D ambiguous. Germline CDR1 reads SGHTA; CDR2 reads FQGNSA. Trimming left V 2 bases short and J 4 bases short, with 13 bases between. This CDR3 contains 15 residues. CDR3 sequence (DNA): TGTGCCAGCAGCTTACTCTCCAGCGCGTCAGATACGCAGTATTTT. Translated, it gives CASSLLSSASDTQYF.

By share, this clonotype ranks as medium-sized. The gene calls are TRBV6-2 or TRBV6-3 and TRBJ2-7; D gene uncertain. Germline CDR1 is MNHEY and CDR2 is SVGEGT. V gave up 0 bases and J gave up 0 bases, with 6 bases separating them. CDR3 length: 14 residues. The CDR3 DNA follows: TGTGCCAGCAGTTACTCGACAAACTCCTACGAGCAGTACTTC. Translation: CASSYSTNSYEQYF.

This clonotype occurred a few times. This rearrangement joins TRBV18 to TRBJ2-5; 7 nucleotides match TRBD2. Trimming took 3 bases from V and 3 from J; bases not matched to a gene: 7. The CDR3 length is 15 residues. The germline CDR1 and CDR2 sequences are KGHSH and LQKENI. The CDR3: CASSPGSGAKETQYF. The CDR3, as DNA: TGTGCCAGCTCACCGGGGAGCGGGGCCAAAGAGACCCAGTACTTC.

The chain carries TRBV7-9 and TRBJ1-6; D remains unclear. Trimming removed 0 bases from V and 7 bases from J, with 7 bases in between. The CDR3 has 14 amino acids. Germline V CDR1 and CDR2: SEHNR, FQNEAQ (reference sequence). DNA for the CDR3: TGTGCCAGCAGCTTAGCCGGGCAGAATTCACCCCTCCACTTT. It is translated as CASSLAGQNSPLHF.

The chain carries TRBV6-4 and TRBJ2-2; 11 bases agree with TRBD1. Looked up from germline, CDR1 is MRHNA and CDR2 is SNTAGT. The V gene end was trimmed by 7 bases and the J gene end by 3 bases; junction bases not matched to a gene: 7. The CDR3 is 16 amino acids. CDR3 region: CASKNSGQGDTGELFF. The DNA of the CDR3 is TGTGCCAGCAAGAATTCGGGACAGGGGGACACCGGGGAGCTGTTTTTT.

The sample holds a few counts of this clonotype. This chain connects TRBV6-5 to TRBJ1-1, with D maybe TRBD1 (5 bases). V lost 2 bases to trimming and J lost 1 base, with 8 bases between them. This CDR3 contains 14 residues. Germline V gene data show CDR1 as MNHEY and CDR2 as SVGAGI. The CDR3 spells CASSYRTPNTEAFF. The DNA for the CDR3 is TGTGCCAGCAGTTACCGGACACCGAACACTGAAGCTTTCTTT.

The chain recombines TRBV7-6 with TRBJ2-7, with 10 bases matching TRBD2. Losses at the gene ends were 5 bases for V and 4 bases for J; bases not matched to a gene: 8. Germline V lookup: CDR1 SGHVS, CDR2 FNYEAQ. This CDR3 region has 15 residues. The CDR3: CASSPIAGGTYEQYF. The CDR3 DNA reads as TGTGCCAGCAGCCCGATAGCGGGAGGAACATACGAGCAGTACTTC.

The J gene is TRBJ1-2, the V gene TRBV15; D uncertain. V lost 0 bases, J lost 1 base, and 6 bases lay in between. Germline V gives CDR1 LNHNV, CDR2 YYDKDF (reference sequence). The length of the CDR3 is 14 residues. The chain's CDR3 is CATSREQSNYGYTF. The CDR3 DNA reads as TGTGCCACCAGCAGAGAACAGAGTAACTATGGCTACACCTTC.

The CDR3 sequence is CASSRFTGDNNEQFF. In DNA, the CDR3 is TGTGCCAGCAGTAGGTTTACAGGCGATAACAATGAGCAGTTCTTC. This chain links TRBV6-4 with TRBJ2-1; possible D gene TRBD1, 5 bases. The CDR3 has 15 amino acids. The V gene's germline CDR1 is MRHNA and CDR2 SNTAGT. V lost 5 bases to trimming and J lost 5 bases, with 16 bases between them.